This passage covers 2 T cell receptor beta chains from one sample sequenced in a study of blood T cell repertoires in COVID-19. Libraries were prepared by immunoSEQ multiplex PCR; TCRdb keeps only in-frame clonotypes and omits some of them. The sample consists of some 160,000 clones, 89% of them appearing once. Material: peripheral blood. These receptors were taken from a man aged 60-69 years with acute or convalescent COVID-19.

The chain joins TRBV5-6 to TRBJ2-7, with 15 bases aligning to TRBD2. The V segment lost 4 bases and the J segment 1 base; nucleotides outside the gene matches: 9. CDR3 length: 18 amino acids. CDR1 and CDR2 from the germline V gene are SGHDT and YYEEEE. The CDR3 protein is CASSQTGTSGGRSYEQYF. The CDR3 DNA reads TGTGCCAGCAGCCAGACCGGGACTAGCGGGGGGCGATCCTACGAGCAGTACTTC.

J is TRBJ2-1 and V is TRBV2, with TRBD1 as a possible D gene (6 bases). The CDR3 has 16 residues. V gave up 5 bases and J gave up 4 bases, with 18 bases separating them. Germline CDR1 and CDR2: SNHLY and FYNNEI. CDR3: CASSSLATGVYNEQFF. The DNA of the CDR3 is TGTGCCAGCAGTTCCTTGGCGACAGGAGTTTACAATGAGCAGTTCTTC.